Listed here are 29 T cell receptor beta chains from one sample, sequenced in a study of cytomegalovirus exposure and HLA in healthy donors. Amplification used 60 Vbeta primers and 13 Jbeta primers. TCRdb keeps only in-frame clones here, not all; method: immunoSEQ multiplex PCR. The data hold 150,000 to 200,000 clones, with around 82% observed a single time. Sample: PBMCs. The source of these receptors is a woman aged 45-65 years in good health and CMV-seropositive.

The CDR3 region has the DNA TGTGCCAGCAGGAGGGAGGGCCTTGGACACGAGCAGTACTTC. It encodes CASRREGLGHEQYF. V gene TRBV6-1 combines with J gene TRBJ2-7; 7 bases match TRBD2. V was pared by 6 bases and J by 5 bases, with 10 bases of the junction left unmatched. The CDR3 extends over 14 amino acids. Germline values: CDR1 MNHNS, CDR2 SASEGT.

The chain recombines TRBV25-1 with TRBJ1-3; D unresolved. Germline lookup yields CDR1 MGHDK and CDR2 SYGVNS. This CDR3 has 15 amino acids. V lost 3 bases to trimming and J lost 0 bases, with 9 bases between them. The CDR3 spells CASSDGFTSGNTIYF. Written as DNA, the CDR3 is TGTGCCAGCAGTGACGGGTTTACCTCTGGAAACACCATATATTTT.

V and J are TRBV7-9 and TRBJ2-2; unclear D gene. CDR1 SEHNR and CDR2 FQNEAQ come from the germline V gene (reference sequence). The CDR3 is 14 amino acids. Deletions cut 10 bases from V and 2 bases from J, with 14 bases between. This chain's CDR3 is CAIHRKQNTGELFF. As DNA, the CDR3 is TGTGCCATCCACCGAAAACAAAACACCGGGGAGCTGTTTTTT.

The chain joins TRBV19 to TRBJ1-1, with 7 bases that match TRBD1. Germline CDR1 is LNHDA and CDR2 is SQIVND (reference sequence). The CDR3 runs to 14 residues. J gave up 1 base and V 5 bases, and 4 bases lay outside the gene matches. The CDR3 loop is CASSSGQKNTEAFF. CDR3 DNA sequence: TGTGCCAGTAGTTCGGGACAGAAGAACACTGAAGCTTTCTTT.

The chain carries TRBV6-1 and TRBJ2-1; D perhaps matches TRBD1 (8 bases). The CDR3 totals 13 residues. Germline V gene data show CDR1 as MNHNS and CDR2 as SASEGT. V lost 6 bases to trimming and J lost 9 bases, with 15 bases between them. The CDR3 DNA reads as TGTGCCAGCAGCTCACAGGGGGAGGGTGAGCAGTTCTTC. Translating it yields CASSSQGEGEQFF.

This rearrangement joins TRBV7-9 to TRBJ1-2; TRBD1 matches at 12 bases. Germline CDR1 is SEHNR and CDR2 is FQNEAQ (reference sequence). The CDR3 loop spans 16 amino acids. V lost 5 bases and J lost 9; bases outside the gene matches: 13. The CDR3 DNA reads as TGTGCCAGCAGCAACTCCCGGGACAGGGGGCTAGAGAGCTACACCTTC. It is translated as CASSNSRDRGLESYTF.

This clone came up a few times. The chain links TRBV9 to TRBJ2-6; 7 bases agree with TRBD1. Germline V gene sequence: CDR1 SGDLS, CDR2 YYNGEE. The CDR3 has 18 amino acids. The V segment lost 2 bases and the J segment 0 bases; nucleotides outside the gene matches: 8. Written as DNA, the CDR3 is TGTGCCAGCAGCGTTTCGGGACAGATAACCTCTGGGGCCAACGTCCTGACTTTC. Its protein product is CASSVSGQITSGANVLTF.

The gene calls are TRBV7-9 and TRBJ2-2; D may be TRBD1 (6 bases). The CDR3 is made up of 13 amino acids. Trimming cost V 3 bases and J 6 bases, with 8 bases left between them. Germline loops: CDR1 SEHNR, CDR2 FQNEAQ (reference sequence). CDR3 DNA sequence: TGTGCCAGCAGCTTGTACAGGGCCGGGGAGCTGTTTTTT. Protein: CASSLYRAGELFF.

This chain links TRBV5-1 with TRBJ2-1, with 7 bases fitting TRBD1. The germline V gene has CDR1 SGHRS and CDR2 YFSETQ. Trimming took 2 bases from V and 10 from J; bases not matched to a gene: 9. The CDR3 sequence is 14 residues long. Here the CDR3 DNA reads TGCGCCAGCAGCTTTGGGACAGACCTGCGGGAGCAGTTCTTC. Its translation: CASSFGTDLREQFF. The full variable domain, completed using reference TRBV5-1 and TRBJ2-1, is KAGVTQTPRYLIKTRGQQVTLSCSPISGHRSVSWYQQTPGQGLQFLFEYFSETQRNKGNFPGRFSGRQFSNSRSEMNVSTLELGDSALYLCASSFGTDLREQFFGPGTRLTVL.

The rearrangement joins TRBV11-3 to TRBJ2-5, with TRBD1 identical over 11 bases. Germline CDR1 is SGHNT and CDR2 is YENEEA. The CDR3 consists of 13 residues. V lost 5 bases and J lost 4; bases outside the gene matches: 0. The CDR3 reads CASSGTGGETQYF. The DNA for the CDR3 is TGTGCCAGCAGCGGGACAGGGGGAGAGACCCAGTACTTC.

This rearrangement joins TRBV2 to TRBJ1-5; 7 positions agree with TRBD1. The germline V gene has CDR1 SNHLY and CDR2 FYNNEI. CDR3 size: 15 residues. With 4 bases clipped from V and 8 bases from J, the junction kept 11 bases outside the gene matches. The CDR3 sequence is CASSVQGSKGEPQHF. CDR3 DNA sequence: TGTGCCAGCAGTGTACAGGGGAGCAAGGGGGAGCCCCAGCATTTT. Full variable domain (missing parts from reference TRBV2 and TRBJ1-5): EPEVTQTPSHQVTQMGQEVILRCVPISNHLYFYWYRQILGQKVEFLVSFYNNEISEKSEIFDDQFSVERPDGSNFTLKIRSTKLEDSAMYFCASSVQGSKGEPQHFGDGTRLSIL.

The J gene is TRBJ1-6, the V gene TRBV2; TRBD1 aligns across 8 bases. V trimming: 8 bases; J trimming: 1 base; junction bases outside the gene matches: 10. The CDR3 has 17 residues. The V gene's germline CDR1 is SNHLY and CDR2 FYNNEI. CDR3 amino acids: CASSSRGLRSYNSPLHF. CDR3 nucleotides: TGTGCCAGCTCTAGCAGGGGGCTTAGGTCCTATAATTCACCCCTCCACTTT.

This CDR3 is CSVTNRFPSGNTIYF. The CDR3 region has the DNA TGCAGCGTTACTAACAGGTTCCCCTCTGGAAACACCATATATTTT. The rearrangement joins TRBV29-1 to TRBJ1-3, with D tentatively TRBD1 (5 bases). CDR3 length: 15 residues. Between the trimmed V and J ends, which lost 5 bases and 0 bases, there was a span of 14 bases. Germline V lookup: CDR1 SQVTM, CDR2 ANQGSEA.

On this clone itself: The junction differs from germline at one of its ends, possibly a read error. DNA for the CDR3: TGTGCCATCAGTGAGTCGACCGGGACAGGGGATCCCCATTTT. This codes for CAISESTGTGDPHF. V gene TRBV10-3 combines with J gene TRBJ2-3, with 10 positions matching TRBD1. The CDR3 runs to 14 residues. Germline CDR1 ENHRY, CDR2 SYGVKD.

This chain connects TRBV29-1 to TRBJ1-2; D is perhaps TRBD1 (5 bases). The CDR3 is made up of 13 amino acids. Germline V gives CDR1 SQVTM, CDR2 ANQGSEA. The ends were cut back, 7 bases at V and 2 bases at J, with 14 bases in the middle. CDR3 sequence reads: CSAEEGFNYGYTF. Here the CDR3 DNA reads TGCAGCGCTGAGGAGGGGTTCAACTATGGCTACACCTTC.

The chain carries TRBV10-3 and TRBJ2-2; 10 nucleotides line up with TRBD2. Trimming removed 10 bases from V and 3 bases from J; junction bases left unmatched: 8. Germline CDR1 and CDR2: ENHRY and SYGVKD. This CDR3 region has 15 residues. CDR3 DNA sequence: TGTGCCACCAGCCAAGGACTAGCGGACACCGGGGAGCTGTTTTTT. It is translated as CATSQGLADTGELFF.

V gene TRBV7-9 combines with J gene TRBJ2-3, with 8 bases aligning to TRBD2. The CDR3 runs 15 residues. Germline loops: CDR1 SEHNR, CDR2 FQNEAQ (reference sequence). V shed 5 bases and J 1 base; nucleotides not matched to a gene: 5. The CDR3: CASSLSGTGTDTQYF. The CDR3 coding sequence is TGTGCCAGCAGCCTTAGCGGGACCGGCACAGATACGCAGTATTTT. The whole variable domain, filled in from reference TRBV7-9 and TRBJ2-3, reads DTGVSQNPRHKITKRGQNVTFRCDPISEHNRLYWYRQTLGQGPEFLTYFQNEAQLEKSRLLSDRFSAERPKGSFSTLEIQRTEQGDSAMYLCASSLSGTGTDTQYFGPGTRLTVL.

The sample holds one count of this clone. The chain has TRBV2 and TRBJ2-7; 10 bases align to TRBD1. The CDR3 consists of 14 residues. V lost 7 bases to trimming and J lost 5 bases; unmatched junction nucleotides: 8. CDR1 SNHLY and CDR2 FYNNEI come from the germline V gene. The CDR3 nucleotides read TGTGCCAGCACCCCGGGACAGGGGCCCCACGAGCAGTACTTC. Translation: CASTPGQGPHEQYF.

The CDR3 bases are TGTGCCTGGATAGTGGGATTGTGGGACAGGGGCGTGAACACTGAAGCTTTCTTT. This sequence encodes CAWIVGLWDRGVNTEAFF. This rearrangement joins TRBV30 to TRBJ1-1; 10 bases agree with TRBD1. The ends lost 4 bases at V and 0 bases at J; junction bases unmatched: 14. Germline-derived CDR1 and CDR2 are GTSNPN and SVGIG (reference sequence). The CDR3 has 18 amino acids.

This clone was observed once. The chain carries TRBV6-1 and TRBJ2-1, with no clear D. Germline V lookup: CDR1 MNHNS, CDR2 SASEGT. Trimming took off 6 bases at V and 0 bases at J, with 12 bases between the two ends. The CDR3 spans 15 residues. CDR3 protein: CASRISSSSYNEQFF. For the CDR3, the DNA is TGTGCCAGCAGGATTTCCTCGAGCTCCTACAATGAGCAGTTCTTC.

V usage is TRBV6-6 and J usage is TRBJ2-2; perhaps TRBD2 as D (5 bases). Trimming removed 8 bases from V and 6 bases from J, with 10 bases in between. The CDR3 totals 12 residues. Germline V gives CDR1 MNHNY, CDR2 SVGAGI (reference sequence). CDR3 protein: CASVPGAGELFF. The CDR3 nucleotides are TGTGCCAGCGTCCCCGGGGCCGGGGAGCTGTTTTTT.

J is TRBJ2-5 and V is TRBV6-5; D might be TRBD2 (6 bases). The tail of the sequence fits TRBJ2-7 better, so the J call may be wrong. There are 14 residues in the CDR3. Germline values: CDR1 MNHEY, CDR2 SVGAGI. In DNA, the CDR3 is TGTGCCAGCAGTGGAGGGGCAAGTCGCTACGAGCAGTACTTC. Its protein is CASSGGASRYEQYF.

This rearrangement joins TRBV19 to TRBJ1-1; 7 nucleotides match TRBD1. Germline CDR1 reads LNHDA; CDR2 reads SQIVND (reference sequence). Losses at the gene ends were 5 bases for V and 3 bases for J; bases not matched to a gene: 3. The CDR3 spans 13 residues. In DNA, the CDR3 is TGTGCCAGTAGTGTCGACAGGGACACTGAAGCTTTCTTT. It yields the protein CASSVDRDTEAFF.

The genes are TRBV11-2 and TRBJ2-5; D not certain. CDR3 length equals 15 residues. Trimming cost V 1 base and J 2 bases, with 11 bases left between them. Per the germline V gene, CDR1 is SGHAT and CDR2 is FQNNGV. DNA for the CDR3: TGTGCCAGCAGCTTAGTCAGATACCGACAAGAGACCCAGTACTTC. This translates into CASSLVRYRQETQYF.

V and J are TRBV19 and TRBJ2-3; 11 bases are a match to TRBD2. V lost 6 bases and J lost 6; bases outside the gene matches: 2. The germline gives CDR1 LNHDA, CDR2 SQIVND (reference sequence). The CDR3 has 13 amino acids. CDR3: CASRVAGGDTQYF. The CDR3 nucleotides are TGTGCCAGTAGGGTAGCGGGGGGGGATACGCAGTATTTT.

The V gene is TRBV6-1, the J gene TRBJ1-5, with a weak D call TRBD1 (6 bases). Between the trimmed V and J ends, which lost 5 bases and 7 bases, there was a span of 9 bases. CDR1 and CDR2 from the germline V gene are MNHNS and SASEGT. CDR3 length equals 12 residues. CDR3 nucleotide sequence: TGTGCCAGCAGTAAACAGGGCCAGCCCCAGCATTTT. The encoded protein is CASSKQGQPQHF.

This chain's CDR3 is CASRQGRPRTNEKLFF. For the CDR3, the DNA is TGCGCCAGCAGGCAGGGTCGGCCCAGGACTAATGAAAAACTGTTTTTT. V usage is TRBV5-1 and J usage is TRBJ1-4; D is possibly TRBD1 (5 bases). The CDR3 has 16 residues. Trimming took off 5 bases at V and 2 bases at J, with 16 bases between the two ends. From germline, CDR1 is SGHRS and CDR2 YFSETQ.

This clone was seen only a few times. The chain has TRBV5-6 and TRBJ2-4, with D possibly matching TRBD2 (6 bases). The V gene's germline CDR1 is SGHDT and CDR2 YYEEEE. This CDR3 is 17 amino acids long. V gave up 7 bases and J gave up 0 bases, with 20 bases separating them. Written as DNA, the CDR3 is TGTGCCAGCGGCATCAACCCGGGACTCGTAGCCAAAAACATTCAGTACTTC. It specifies CASGINPGLVAKNIQYF.

V is TRBV5-1 and J is TRBJ2-3, with 7 bases aligning to TRBD1. CDR1 is SGHRS and CDR2 is YFSETQ in the germline V gene. The CDR3 is 15 amino acids. Trimming took 7 bases from V and 2 from J; bases not matched to a gene: 10. The CDR3 DNA sequence: TGCGCCAGCTCTCAGGGGGTTTCTAACACAGATACGCAGTATTTT. As protein: CASSQGVSNTDTQYF.